Below, 32 T cell receptor beta chains from the same sample are listed, as sequenced in a study of identical twins. TCRdb re-derived calls from the 5' RACE reads in MiXCR, one entry per CDR3 protein. The sample has 1.5 million to 2 million distinct CDR3 sequences, less than 35% seen once. Sequencing was performed on cord blood. The receptors originated from a newborn girl in good health.

This clonotype turned up a few times. The chain uses TRBV4-2 and TRBJ1-1, with 7 bases matching TRBD1. CDR3 size: 14 residues. From germline, CDR1 is LGHNA and CDR2 YNFKEQ. The V segment lost 4 bases and the J segment 3 bases; nucleotides outside the gene matches: 5. The CDR3 region has the DNA TGTGCCAGCAGCCCGAAAACAGGGGACACTGAAGCTTTCTTT. Translation: CASSPKTGDTEAFF.

The chain combines TRBV9 with TRBJ1-1, with a possible D match to TRBD1 (5 bases). V lost 0 bases and J 8 bases, leaving 11 bases between the germline ends. Germline lookup yields CDR1 SGDLS and CDR2 YYNGEE. The CDR3 has 13 residues. CDR3 in amino acids: CASSVGASGEAFF. CDR3 DNA sequence: TGTGCCAGCAGCGTAGGGGCTTCAGGGGAAGCTTTCTTT.

This clonotype has ten or more counts. The chain couples TRBV29-1 to TRBJ1-4; the D gene is possibly TRBD1 (6 bases). The CDR3 loop spans 12 amino acids. Looked up from germline, CDR1 is SQVTM and CDR2 is ANQGSEA. The CDR3 loop reads CTLTGQNEKLFF. CDR3 DNA sequence: TGCACCCTGACAGGCCAGAATGAAAAACTGTTTTTT.

This clonotype has only one observation. This may arise from a read error, as a much more abundant clone is one base away. The V and J genes are TRBV10-3 and TRBJ1-5; D remains unclear. There are 13 residues in the CDR3. CDR1 ENHRY and CDR2 SYGVKD come from the germline V gene. Trimming stripped 5 bases from V and 0 bases from J, with 5 bases between. The CDR3 sequence: CAISSYSNQPQHF. CDR3 nucleotide sequence: TGTGCCATCAGTTCATATAGCAATCAGCCCCAGCATTTT.

The J gene is TRBJ2-1, the V gene TRBV6-2 or TRBV6-3; D gene ambiguous. There are 12 residues in the CDR3. Trimming took off 6 bases at V and 13 bases at J, with 16 bases between the two ends. Germline CDR1 and CDR2: MNHEY and SVGEGT. In DNA form, the CDR3 reads TGTGCCAGCAGCCCCTCCGACGAGACCCAGTTCTTC. This sequence encodes CASSPSDETQFF.

Here the CDR3 reads CASSSDGQGANVLTF. The CDR3 nucleotides are TGTGCCAGCAGCTCGGACGGGCAGGGGGCCAACGTCCTGACTTTC. This sequence joins TRBV5-6 and TRBJ2-6; D gene ambiguous. The CDR3 extends over 15 amino acids. The germline gives CDR1 SGHDT, CDR2 YYEEEE. The ends were cut back, 3 bases at V and 4 bases at J, with 11 bases in the middle.

This clonotype was detected ten times or more. A much larger clone sits a single nucleotide away, making a read error possible. The chain employs TRBV4-2 and TRBJ1-2; D remains ambiguous. The CDR3 length is 12 residues. The germline V gene encodes CDR1 LGHNA and CDR2 YNFKEQ. Trimming cost V 0 bases and J 3 bases, with 2 bases left between them. CDR3 sequence: CASSQDYYGYTF. In DNA form, the CDR3 reads TGTGCCAGCAGCCAAGACTACTATGGCTACACCTTC.

The rearrangement links TRBV12-5 to TRBJ1-1, with unresolved D. The CDR3 runs to 14 residues. Trimming left V 5 bases short and J 7 bases short, with 17 bases between. CDR1 and CDR2 (germline): LGHNT, FRNRAP. In DNA, the CDR3 is TGTGCTAGTGGTACATCCCGGACCCCCCTTGAAGCTTTCTTT. Translated: CASGTSRTPLEAFF.

This clonotype was picked up a small number of times. The V call is TRBV24-1, the J call TRBJ2-1; no clear D. The DNA end favors TRBJ2-7, so the J call may be wrong. The germline V gene encodes CDR1 KGHDR and CDR2 SFDVKD. The CDR3 consists of 13 residues. In DNA, the CDR3 is TGTGCCACCAGTAGGAAGGGTTACAATGAGCAGTACTTC. Translating gives CATSRKGYNEQYF.

This clonotype showed up just a few times. The chain has TRBV20-1 and TRBJ2-7, with D possibly matching TRBD1 (6 bases). Deletions cut 1 base from V and 2 bases from J, with 15 bases between. Germline V gives CDR1 DFQATT, CDR2 SNEGSKA (reference sequence). CDR3 size: 15 residues. The CDR3 here is CSARAVQGTPYEQYF. For the CDR3, the DNA is TGCAGTGCTAGAGCCGTACAGGGTACCCCCTACGAGCAGTACTTC.

The chain combines TRBV20-1 with TRBJ2-7, with D maybe TRBD1 (6 bases). The germline V gene encodes CDR1 DFQATT and CDR2 SNEGSKA (reference sequence). With 3 bases removed from V and 1 base from J, the gap between germline ends came to 10 bases. CDR3 length equals 13 residues. Here the CDR3 reads CSARGAASYEQYF. CDR3 nucleotides: TGCAGTGCTAGGGGGGCAGCTTCCTACGAGCAGTACTTC.

Comments on this clonotype: A junction end diverges from the germline sequence, so it may reflect a read error. The V gene is TRBV7-9, the J gene TRBJ1-4; 7 bases match TRBD1. This CDR3 spans 15 amino acids. Germline CDR1 and CDR2: SEHNR and FQNEAQ (reference sequence). The CDR3 here is CASGFLGTVNEKLFF. The CDR3 DNA reads as TGTGCCAGCGGCTTCCTCGGGACAGTCAATGAAAAACTGTTTTTT.

The chain employs TRBV11-2 and TRBJ2-1, with TRBD2 as a possible D gene (5 bases). This CDR3 region has 15 residues. Germline V gives CDR1 SGHAT, CDR2 FQNNGV. V lost 1 base and J lost 2, with 9 bases in between. The CDR3 bases are TGTGCCAGCAGCTTAGTGGACTCCCCCTACAATGAGCAGTTCTTC. Translated, it gives CASSLVDSPYNEQFF.

This clonotype was counted only a few times. The chain combines TRBV3-1 with TRBJ2-3; D is ambiguous. CDR1 and CDR2 (germline): LGHDT, YNNKEL (reference sequence). Between the trimmed V and J ends, which lost 1 base and 6 bases, there was a span of 11 bases. The CDR3 runs to 14 residues. The chain's CDR3 is CASSQVARYDTQYF. The CDR3 bases are TGTGCCAGCAGCCAAGTGGCGAGGTATGATACGCAGTATTTT.

This rearrangement joins TRBV7-2 to TRBJ2-3, with D tentatively TRBD2 (6 bases). Germline V gene lookup returns CDR1 SGHTA and CDR2 FQGNSA. The CDR3 extends over 15 amino acids. With 5 bases removed from V and 2 bases from J, the gap between germline ends came to 14 bases. CDR3 loop: CASSARGALTDTQYF. As DNA, the CDR3 is TGTGCCAGCAGCGCGCGCGGGGCCCTCACAGATACGCAGTATTTT.

The chain combines TRBV13 with TRBJ1-1; D gene ambiguous. This CDR3 spans 13 amino acids. The germline gives CDR1 PRHDT, CDR2 FYEKMQ (reference sequence). V was pared by 3 bases and J by 4 bases, with 9 bases between. The CDR3 bases are TGTGCCAGCAGCTTTGGCTTGGGCACTGAAGCTTTCTTT. Translated, it gives CASSFGLGTEAFF.

The sample holds a few counts of this clonotype. V gene TRBV5-6 combines with J gene TRBJ1-2; unclear D gene. Between the trimmed V and J ends, which lost 4 bases and 3 bases, there was a span of 13 bases. Germline assignment: CDR1 SGHDT and CDR2 YYEEEE. The CDR3 length is 14 residues. The CDR3 DNA sequence: TGTGCCAGCAGCCTACGGACTGCTTACTATGGCTACACCTTC. It translates to CASSLRTAYYGYTF. Supplemented by reference TRBV5-6 and TRBJ1-2, the full variable domain reads DAGVTQSPTHLIKTRGQQVTLRCSPKSGHDTVSWYQQALGQGPQFIFQYYEEEERQRGNFPDRFSGHQFPNYSSELNVNALLLGDSALYLCASSLRTAYYGYTFGSGTRLTVV.

The CDR3 sequence: CASSQEASGRLTDTQYF. The CDR3 DNA reads TGCGCCAGCAGCCAAGAGGCCAGCGGGCGACTCACAGATACGCAGTATTTT. The rearrangement joins TRBV4-1 to TRBJ2-3, with D perhaps matching TRBD2 (6 bases). From germline, CDR1 is MGHRA and CDR2 YSYEKL. The ends were cut back, 0 bases at V and 2 bases at J, with 15 bases in the middle. The length of the CDR3 is 17 residues.

This clonotype has a handful of counts. V gene TRBV3-1 combines with J gene TRBJ2-3, with TRBD2 identical over 10 bases. This CDR3 spans 16 amino acids. Trimming at V came to 1 base and at J to 5 bases, leaving 6 bases not matched to a gene. Germline V gene sequence: CDR1 LGHDT, CDR2 YNNKEL (reference sequence). The CDR3 sequence is CASSQVAGGQGDTQYF. In nucleotides, the CDR3 is TGTGCCAGCAGCCAAGTAGCGGGGGGCCAGGGAGATACGCAGTATTTT.

This clonotype was found a few times. This sequence joins TRBV7-9 and TRBJ2-5, with D unclear. The CDR3 has 16 amino acids. Germline CDR1 is SEHNR and CDR2 is FQNEAQ (reference sequence). V was clipped by 1 base and J by 2 bases, with 14 bases between them. The CDR3 nucleotides read TGTGCCAGCAGCTTAGGGGGAACAGTCGTTCAAGAGACCCAGTACTTC. Encoded protein: CASSLGGTVVQETQYF.

The chain links TRBV20-1 to TRBJ2-1; 11 bases match TRBD2. CDR3 length equals 16 residues. V trimming: 4 bases; J trimming: 7 bases; junction bases outside the gene matches: 12. Germline lookup yields CDR1 DFQATT and CDR2 SNEGSKA (reference sequence). The CDR3 spells CSATPRLAGQGNEQFF. As DNA, the CDR3 is TGCAGTGCTACTCCCAGACTAGCGGGGCAAGGGAATGAGCAGTTCTTC.

This clonotype was seen more than once but under ten times. The chain links TRBV6-2 or TRBV6-3 to TRBJ2-1, with 11 bases lining up with TRBD2. V gave up 7 bases and J gave up 8 bases; unmatched junction bases: 10. Germline-derived CDR1 and CDR2 are MNHEY and SVGEGT. The CDR3 has 15 amino acids. The CDR3 is CASTLTSGDRHEQFF. CDR3 coding DNA: TGTGCCAGCACCCTGACTAGCGGGGATCGGCATGAGCAGTTCTTC.

There are a few counts of this clonotype. The J gene is TRBJ2-3, the V gene TRBV4-2; tentative D call: TRBD2 (7 bases). Trimming stripped 8 bases from V and 2 bases from J, with 14 bases between. The germline gives CDR1 LGHNA, CDR2 YNFKEQ. The CDR3 has 14 amino acids. The CDR3 region has the DNA TGTGCCAGCGCGCGTGGGGGGGCCACAGATACGCAGTATTTT. Its protein is CASARGGATDTQYF.

The chain joins TRBV19 to TRBJ1-2; D gene uncertain. V was shortened by 5 bases and J by 0 bases, with 10 bases between the two germline ends. The CDR3 sequence is 14 residues long. Germline assignment: CDR1 LNHDA and CDR2 SQIVND (reference sequence). The CDR3 bases are TGTGCCAGTAGTGCCAGCACTCCTAACTATGGCTACACCTTC. Encoded protein: CASSASTPNYGYTF.

This clonotype has ten or more counts. It is unclear where the CDR3 begins or ends on the DNA, so no DNA is shown, and the CDR3 is as TCRdb lists it. The chain recombines TRBV20-1 with TRBJ1-2. The CDR3 totals 11 residues, both ends included. Germline V gene data show CDR1 as DFQATT and CDR2 as SNEGSKA (reference sequence). The CDR3 sequence is CSASFGNGYTF.

V usage is TRBV20-1 and J usage is TRBJ2-1, with 7 bases that match TRBD2. Looked up from germline, CDR1 is DFQATT and CDR2 is SNEGSKA (reference sequence). The CDR3 runs to 15 residues. Trimming cost V 6 bases and J 6 bases; bases outside gene matches: 14. CDR3 nucleotide sequence: TGCAGTGCCAGACGGACTAGGAGAGGGGTCAATGAGCAGTTCTTC. Protein sequence: CSARRTRRGVNEQFF.

The gene calls are TRBV6-1 and TRBJ2-1; TRBD2 aligns across 15 bases. Germline assignment: CDR1 MNHNS and CDR2 SASEGT. V was clipped by 11 bases and J by 10 bases; unmatched bases: 12. The CDR3 is made up of 15 amino acids. The CDR3 region is CAGHSGTSGRHEQFF. CDR3 nucleotide sequence: TGTGCCGGTCACTCCGGGACTAGCGGGAGGCACGAGCAGTTCTTC.

The genes are TRBV20-1 and TRBJ2-7; 9 positions agree with TRBD2. Germline V gene sequence: CDR1 DFQATT, CDR2 SNEGSKA (reference sequence). The CDR3 runs 17 residues. V dropped 3 bases and J dropped 7; count of bases not matched to a gene: 19. CDR3 sequence (DNA): TGCAGTGCTAGTTCGTTCCCGGGACTAGCTTCTAGGAATGAGCAGTACTTC. Its protein product is CSASSFPGLASRNEQYF.

This clonotype occurred a few times. The CDR3 reads CAGAGTSPLQETQYF. CDR3 bases: TGTGCCGGAGCAGGAACTAGCCCCCTCCAAGAGACCCAGTACTTC. The rearrangement joins TRBV2 to TRBJ2-5, with D perhaps TRBD2 (6 bases). Trimming removed 11 bases at V and 1 base at J, with 20 bases between. Germline loops: CDR1 SNHLY, CDR2 FYNNEI. The CDR3 loop spans 15 amino acids.

Comments on this clonotype: One end of the junction is discordant with germline, which a read error may explain. The chain carries TRBV6-1 and TRBJ2-7; D may be TRBD1 (6 bases). The germline gives CDR1 MNHNS, CDR2 SASEGT. The CDR3 has 16 amino acids. Written as DNA, the CDR3 is TGTGCCGGCAGTGAAGAGGCTCGGACAGCCTCCTACGAGCAGTACTTC. Translating gives CAGSEEARTASYEQYF.

This chain joins TRBV20-1 and TRBJ2-7, with D unresolved. From germline, CDR1 is DFQATT and CDR2 SNEGSKA (reference sequence). V shed 6 bases and J shed 0 bases, with 12 bases lying between them. The CDR3 has 13 amino acids. The CDR3 DNA sequence: TGCAGTGCCTTAGACTTAATCTCCTACGAGCAGTACTTC. It yields the protein CSALDLISYEQYF.

CDR3 in amino acids: CAISVGLAGGRETQYF. The CDR3, as DNA: TGTGCCATCAGTGTTGGACTAGCGGGAGGAAGAGAGACCCAGTACTTC. The rearrangement uses TRBV10-3 and TRBJ2-7; 14 nucleotides match TRBD2. The DNA end is a closer match to TRBJ2-5, so the J assignment may be wrong. Looked up from germline, CDR1 is ENHRY and CDR2 is SYGVKD. The CDR3 length is 16 residues.